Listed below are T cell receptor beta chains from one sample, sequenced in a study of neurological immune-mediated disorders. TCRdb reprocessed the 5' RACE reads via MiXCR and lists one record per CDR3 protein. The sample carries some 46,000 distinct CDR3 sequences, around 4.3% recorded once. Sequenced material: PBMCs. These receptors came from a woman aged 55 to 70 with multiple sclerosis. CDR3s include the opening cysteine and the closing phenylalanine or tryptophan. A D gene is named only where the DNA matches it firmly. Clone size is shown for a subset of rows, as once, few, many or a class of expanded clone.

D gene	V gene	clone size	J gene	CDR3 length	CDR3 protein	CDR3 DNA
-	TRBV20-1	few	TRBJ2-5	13	CSAEGQLRETQYF	TGCAGTGCGGAAGGACAGCTCCGAGAGACCCAGTACTTC
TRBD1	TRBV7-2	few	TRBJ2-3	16	CASSLGGDRTLDTQYF	TGTGCCAGCAGCTTAGGAGGGGACAGGACCCTGGATACGCAGTATTTT
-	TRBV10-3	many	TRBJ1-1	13	CAITGGENTEAFF	TGTGCCATCACTGGAGGGGAGAACACTGAAGCTTTCTTT
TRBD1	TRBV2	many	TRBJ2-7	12	CASSGTGPEQYF	TGTGCCAGCTCCGGGACAGGTCCCGAGCAGTACTTC
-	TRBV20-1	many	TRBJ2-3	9	CSASDTQYF	TGCAGTGCTAGCGATACGCAGTATTTT
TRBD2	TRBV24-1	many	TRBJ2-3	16	CATSDLTSGGADTQYF	TGTGCCACCAGTGACTTGACTAGCGGGGGGGCCGATACGCAGTATTTT
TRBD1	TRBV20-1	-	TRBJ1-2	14	CSARSGGVNYGYTF	TGCAGTGCTAGGTCAGGGGGAGTGAACTATGGCTACACCTTC
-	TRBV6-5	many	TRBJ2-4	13	CASSFRGENIQYF	TGTGCCAGCAGTTTTAGGGGGGAGAACATTCAGTACTTC
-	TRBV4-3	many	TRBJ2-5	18	CASSKDPGAVGFRETQYF	TGCGCCAGCAGCAAGGACCCTGGGGCAGTCGGTTTTAGGGAGACCCAGTACTTC
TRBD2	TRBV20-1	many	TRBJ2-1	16	CSARVWTSGTYNEQFF	TGCAGTGCTAGAGTCTGGACTAGCGGGACATACAATGAGCAGTTCTTC
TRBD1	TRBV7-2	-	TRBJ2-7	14	CASSSPGQGSEQYF	TGTGCCAGCAGCTCACCGGGACAGGGATCCGAGCAGTACTTC
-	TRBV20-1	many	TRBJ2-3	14	CSARGTGLMDTQYF	TGCAGTGCTAGAGGGACGGGATTAATGGATACGCAGTATTTT
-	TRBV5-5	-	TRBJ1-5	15	CASSATRGLNQPQNF	TGTGCCAGCAGTGCTACCAGGGGTTTAAATCAGCCCCAGAATTTT
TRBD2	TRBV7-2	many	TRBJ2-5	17	CASSFPRSGGFQETQYF	TGTGCCAGCAGCTTTCCGCGGAGCGGGGGTTTCCAAGAGACCCAGTACTTC
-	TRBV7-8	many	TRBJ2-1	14	CASSPWTDYNEQFF	TGTGCCAGCAGCCCCTGGACGGACTACAATGAGCAGTTCTTC
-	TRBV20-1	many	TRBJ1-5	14	CSADARQAYQPQHF	TGCAGTGCCGACGCCCGACAAGCATATCAGCCCCAGCATTTT
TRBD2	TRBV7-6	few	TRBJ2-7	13	CASGGGINYEQYF	TGTGCCAGCGGCGGGGGGATCAACTACGAGCAGTACTTC
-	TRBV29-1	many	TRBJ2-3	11	CSVSEADTQYF	TGCAGCGTTTCCGAGGCAGATACGCAGTATTTT
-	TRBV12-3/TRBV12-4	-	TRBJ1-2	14	CASSLVGTAYGYTF	TGTGCCAGCAGTTTAGTGGGGACGGCATATGGCTACACCTTC
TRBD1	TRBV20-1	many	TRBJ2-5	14	CSAPDRGYQETQYF	TGCAGTGCACCGGACAGGGGTTACCAAGAGACCCAGTACTTC
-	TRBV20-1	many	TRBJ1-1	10	CSATGIEAFF	TGCAGTGCTACAGGGATTGAAGCTTTCTTT
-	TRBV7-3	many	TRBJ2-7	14	CASSLGFTSDEQYF	TGTGCCAGCAGCTTAGGGTTCACGAGCGACGAGCAGTACTTC
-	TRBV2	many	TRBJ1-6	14	CASSAGLVNSPLHF	TGTGCCAGCAGTGCGGGACTCGTAAATTCACCCCTCCACTTT
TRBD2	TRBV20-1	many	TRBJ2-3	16	CSAAIPTSGSLDTQYF	TGCAGTGCAGCCATCCCGACTAGCGGGAGTCTAGATACGCAGTATTTT
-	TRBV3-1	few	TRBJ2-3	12	CASSKEGGTQYF	TGTGCCAGCAGCAAAGAGGGAGGTACGCAGTATTTT
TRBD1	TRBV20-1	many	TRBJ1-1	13	CSAPGTGNTEAFF	TGCAGTGCCCCGGGGACAGGGAACACTGAAGCTTTCTTT
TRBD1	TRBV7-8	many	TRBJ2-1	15	CASSARDRGYNEQFF	TGTGCCAGCAGCGCAAGGGACAGGGGGTACAATGAGCAGTTCTTC
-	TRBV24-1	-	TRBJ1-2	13	CATNRNANYGYTF	TGTGCCACCAATAGAAATGCTAACTATGGCTACACCTTC
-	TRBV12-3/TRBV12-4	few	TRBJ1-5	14	CASSFAQGGQPQHF	TGTGCCAGCAGTTTTGCGCAGGGAGGACAGCCCCAGCATTTT
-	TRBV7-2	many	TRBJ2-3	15	CASSKTREGTDTQYF	TGTGCCAGCAGCAAAACTAGGGAGGGCACAGATACGCAGTATTTT
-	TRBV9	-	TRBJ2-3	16	CASSVAVGWGTDTQYF	TGTGCCAGCAGCGTAGCGGTGGGCTGGGGAACAGATACGCAGTATTTT
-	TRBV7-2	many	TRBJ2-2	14	CATRPSPNTGELFF	TGTGCCACTAGGCCTAGCCCGAACACCGGGGAGCTGTTTTTT
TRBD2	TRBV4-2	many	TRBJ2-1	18	CASSPEGTSGGSYNEQFF	TGTGCCAGCAGCCCGGAGGGGACTAGCGGGGGGTCATACAATGAGCAGTTCTTC
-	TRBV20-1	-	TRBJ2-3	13	CSALPRDTDTQYF	TGCAGTGCTTTACCTAGAGACACAGATACGCAGTATTTT
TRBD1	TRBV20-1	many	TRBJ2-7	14	CSARTGGDSYEQYF	TGCAGTGCCCGGACAGGGGGAGACTCCTACGAGCAGTACTTC
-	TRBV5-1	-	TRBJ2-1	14	CASSSSPTNNEQFF	TGCGCCAGCAGTTCGTCGCCGACAAACAATGAGCAGTTCTTC
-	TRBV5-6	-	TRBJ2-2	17	CASSLAFGRANTGELFF	TGTGCCAGCAGCTTGGCCTTCGGCAGGGCGAACACCGGGGAGCTGTTTTTT
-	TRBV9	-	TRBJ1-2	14	CASSGLRTYYGYTF	TGTGCCAGCAGCGGACTACGGACCTATTATGGCTACACCTTC
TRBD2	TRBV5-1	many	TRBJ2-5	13	CASSFTSDQTQYF	TGCGCCAGCAGCTTTACTAGCGACCAGACCCAGTACTTC
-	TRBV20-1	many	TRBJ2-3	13	CSASWASTDTQYF	TGCAGTGCTAGCTGGGCAAGCACAGATACGCAGTATTTT
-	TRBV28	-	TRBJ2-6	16	CASALDRSSGANVLTF	TGTGCCAGCGCCCTCGACAGGAGCTCTGGGGCCAACGTCCTGACTTTC
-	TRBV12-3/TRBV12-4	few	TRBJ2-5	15	CASSLRTWYQETQYF	TGTGCCAGCAGTCTCCGGACGTGGTACCAAGAGACCCAGTACTTC
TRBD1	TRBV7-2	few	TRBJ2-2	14	CASSSGGSTGELFF	TGTGCCAGCAGCTCAGGGGGATCTACCGGGGAGCTGTTTTTT
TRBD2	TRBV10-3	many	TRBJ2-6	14	CAITGGRGANVLTF	TGTGCCATCACTGGCGGGAGAGGGGCCAACGTCCTGACTTTC
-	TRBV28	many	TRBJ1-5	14	CASSLSGETQPQHF	TGTGCCAGCAGTTTATCGGGGGAGACGCAGCCCCAGCATTTT
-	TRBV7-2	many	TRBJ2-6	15	CASSRQRSGANVLTF	TGTGCCAGCAGTCGACAGCGCTCTGGGGCCAACGTCCTGACTTTC
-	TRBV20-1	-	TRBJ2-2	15	CSASRRGPNTGELFF	TGCAGTGCTAGTCGTCGGGGCCCAAACACCGGGGAGCTGTTTTTT
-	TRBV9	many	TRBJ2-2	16	CASSPRGSENTGELFF	TGTGCCAGCAGCCCCCGCGGTAGCGAGAACACCGGGGAGCTGTTTTTT
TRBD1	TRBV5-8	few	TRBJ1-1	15	CASSPRDRGNTEAFF	TGTGCCAGCAGCCCCCGGGACAGAGGGAACACTGAAGCTTTCTTT
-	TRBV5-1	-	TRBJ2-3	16	CASSLSGTMTTDTQYF	TGCGCCAGCAGCTTGTCGGGAACGATGACCACAGATACGCAGTATTTT
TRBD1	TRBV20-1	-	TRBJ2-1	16	CSAPRPGQGSYNEQFF	TGCAGTGCTCCCCGACCGGGACAGGGCTCCTACAATGAGCAGTTCTTC
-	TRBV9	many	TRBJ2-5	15	CASSALGGSGETQYF	TGTGCCAGCAGCGCCCTTGGGGGGTCTGGGGAGACCCAGTACTTC
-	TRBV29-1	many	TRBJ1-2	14	CSVDGRGRNYGYTF	TGCAGCGTTGACGGAAGGGGCAGAAACTATGGCTACACCTTC
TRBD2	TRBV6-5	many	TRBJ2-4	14	CASSYGAGGSIQYF	TGTGCCAGCAGTTACGGGGCGGGGGGGTCCATTCAGTACTTC
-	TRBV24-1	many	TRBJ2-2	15	CASSDGGEYTGELFF	TGTGCCTCTTCGGATGGCGGGGAGTACACCGGGGAGCTGTTTTTT
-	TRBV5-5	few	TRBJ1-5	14	CASSSGGGNQPQNF	TGTGCCAGCAGCTCCGGGGGAGGAAATCAGCCCCAGAATTTT
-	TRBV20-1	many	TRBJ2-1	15	CSAREWDNSYNEQFF	TGCAGTGCTAGAGAGTGGGATAACTCCTACAATGAGCAGTTCTTC